A selection of T cell receptor beta chains follows, all from one sample in a study of blood T cell repertoires in COVID-19. Data came from immunoSEQ multiplex PCR; TCRdb stores just in-frame clones and leaves some out. The top ten clones hold 2.3% of a sample with just over 250,000 clones, approximately 89% of them seen once. The sequenced sample consisted of peripheral blood. The receptor source for this set is a woman in her fifties or sixties with acute or convalescent COVID-19. The CDR3 runs from the conserved cysteine through the conserved F or W. The D gene is left open where the match is weak. The listing skips clone size in some rows; elsewhere it reads once, few, many or a size class.

J gene	V gene	clone size	D gene	CDR3 DNA	CDR3 protein
TRBJ2-3	TRBV9	.	TRBD1	TGTGCCAGCAGCGTTACCCCTCCGGGACAGGGCCAATTAGGCGGGAAAGCAACAGATACGCAGTATTTT	CASSVTPPGQGQLGGKATDTQYF
TRBJ1-1	TRBV7-9	.	.	TGTGCCAGCAGCTCACAGTCAAACACTGAAGCTTTCTTT	CASSSQSNTEAFF
TRBJ2-1	TRBV9	.	TRBD2	TGTGCCAGCAGCGTAGCTCTTAGGACTAGGGACAATGAGCAGTTCTTC	CASSVALRTRDNEQFF
TRBJ2-1	TRBV13	.	TRBD1	TGTGCCAGCAGTCGGACAGGGGTCAATGAGCAGTTCTTC	CASSRTGVNEQFF
TRBJ1-3	TRBV6-6	.	.	TGTGCCAGCAGTAACCCACGGGGAGCAGGAAACACCATATATTTT	CASSNPRGAGNTIYF
TRBJ2-2	TRBV7-6	.	TRBD1	TGTGCCAGCAGCTCCTCGACAGGGTGGGACACCGGGGAGCTGTTTTTT	CASSSSTGWDTGELFF
TRBJ1-5	TRBV6-5	.	.	TGTGCCAGCACCCAGGGAGGAAGCAATCAGCCCCAGCATTTT	CASTQGGSNQPQHF
TRBJ2-5	TRBV29-1	.	.	TGCAGCGTTCGCGGGCCCGAGGCCCAGTACTTC	CSVRGPEAQYF
TRBJ2-7	TRBV6-2/TRBV6-3	once	TRBD2	TGTGCCAGCAACCCTAGCGGGGGGGTCTACGAGCAGTACTTC	CASNPSGGVYEQYF
TRBJ2-6	TRBV5-1	.	.	TGCGCCAGCAGCGAAGCTTCTGGGGCCAACGTCCTGACTTTC	CASSEASGANVLTF
TRBJ2-7	TRBV27	.	TRBD2	TGTGCCAGCAGTTTTTCACTAGCGCACCTTTACTACGAGCAGTACTTC	CASSFSLAHLYYEQYF
TRBJ1-5	TRBV28	once	TRBD1	TGTGCCGGACAGGGGGCCAACAATCAGCCCCAGCATTTT	CAGQGANNQPQHF
TRBJ2-1	TRBV7-2	.	.	TGTGCCAGCAGCTTACGGCGGGTAACCGACAATGAGCAGTTCTTC	CASSLRRVTDNEQFF
TRBJ2-5	TRBV5-5	.	TRBD1	TGTGCCAGCAGCTACGGACAGGGGCGTGCAGAGACCCAGTACTTC	CASSYGQGRAETQYF
TRBJ1-1	TRBV6-5	.	.	TGTGCCAGCAGTTACTCGCCGGGAACTGAAGCTTTCTTT	CASSYSPGTEAFF
TRBJ2-7	TRBV19	.	TRBD1	TGTGCCACCACCTCGGGACAGGTAGCCCCCTACGAGCAGTACTTC	CATTSGQVAPYEQYF
TRBJ1-4	TRBV11-1	.	.	TGTGCCAGCAGCTTATCCGGCGGGAGTAATGAAAAACTGTTTTTT	CASSLSGGSNEKLFF
TRBJ2-7	TRBV4-2	.	TRBD1	TGTGCCAGCAGCCAATATACAGGGGAGCCCTACGAGCAGTACTTC	CASSQYTGEPYEQYF
TRBJ2-1	TRBV27	once	.	TGTGCCAGCAGTCTCCAGGGAAATGAGCAGTTCTTC	CASSLQGNEQFF
TRBJ1-2	TRBV28	.	TRBD1	TGTGCCAGCAGTTCCAGGGGGCGGTCGATTGGCTACACCTTC	CASSSRGRSIGYTF
TRBJ2-7	TRBV6-6	.	TRBD2	TGTGCCTCTCTCGGGGGGGCGCGGTACGAGCAGTACTTC	CASLGGARYEQYF
TRBJ1-4	TRBV9	.	.	TGTGCCAGCAGCGTAACAGTGTCAACTAATGAAAAACTGTTTTTT	CASSVTVSTNEKLFF
TRBJ2-7	TRBV15	.	TRBD2	TGTGCCACCAGCAGAGGGGACGGGAGGTCCCCCTACGAGCAGTACTTC	CATSRGDGRSPYEQYF
TRBJ1-2	TRBV6-5	.	TRBD1	TGTGCCAGCAGTTACACGGGACAGTATTATGGCTACACCTTC	CASSYTGQYYGYTF
TRBJ1-4	TRBV7-2	.	TRBD1	TGTGCCAGCAGCTTAGGGGACAGAAGTAATGAAAAACTGTTTTTT	CASSLGDRSNEKLFF
TRBJ2-1	TRBV11-2	.	.	TGTGCCAGCAGCTTAGATCCAGCCTACAATGAGCAGTTCTTC	CASSLDPAYNEQFF
TRBJ2-1	TRBV20-1	.	TRBD1	TGCAGTGCTAGTGGGGGACAGGTCAATGAGCAGTTCTTC	CSASGGQVNEQFF
TRBJ2-7	TRBV6-1	.	TRBD2	TGTGCCAGCAGTGAAGGAGCGGGGTGGACACCGTACGAGCAGTACTTC	CASSEGAGWTPYEQYF
TRBJ2-5	TRBV19	.	.	TGTGCCAGTAGTATCGTCAGAGCGGAGACCCAGTACTTC	CASSIVRAETQYF
TRBJ2-7	TRBV7-8	.	.	TGTGCCAGCAGCTCCCCCCGCGCGGGAATGGCCTACGAGCAGTACTTC	CASSSPRAGMAYEQYF
TRBJ2-3	TRBV5-1	.	TRBD2	TGCGCCAGCAGCTTCTCCGGGACTAGCGGGAGCGGAGACACAGATACGCAGTATTTT	CASSFSGTSGSGDTDTQYF
TRBJ2-5	TRBV6-5	.	.	TGTGCCAGCAGTCGGACATTCCAAGAGACCCAGTACTTC	CASSRTFQETQYF
TRBJ1-3	TRBV6-5	.	.	TGTGCCAGCGGGACAAAGACAGGCGCCGGAAACACCATATATTTT	CASGTKTGAGNTIYF
TRBJ2-3	TRBV27	.	TRBD1	TGTGCCAGCAGTTTATCCCCGACAGGGATGACAGATACGCAGTATTTT	CASSLSPTGMTDTQYF
TRBJ2-2	TRBV13	.	.	TGTGCCAGCAGAGAACGGAGGGCCACCGGGGAGCTGTTTTTT	CASRERRATGELFF
TRBJ2-7	TRBV5-1	once	TRBD1	TGCGCCAGCAGCCCGGTGACAGGGGGAAATTACGAGCAGTACTTC	CASSPVTGGNYEQYF
TRBJ2-3	TRBV14	.	TRBD1	TGTGCCAGCAGCCCCCGGACAGGGCGAGACACAGATACGCAGTATTTT	CASSPRTGRDTDTQYF
TRBJ1-1	TRBV6-5	.	.	TGTGCCAGCAGCCAATACAGGGACACTGAAGCTTTCTTT	CASSQYRDTEAFF